This T cell receptor (beta chain) was captured in a study of low-dose radiotherapy and immunotherapy resistance in tumors. Time point of the sample: after trial treatment. Treatment denoted: LDRT plus nivolumab, ipilimumab, low-dose cyclophosphamide and aspirin (RACIN trial). CDR1 is MNHEY and CDR2 is SVGEGT in the germline V gene. CDR3 length: 15 residues. V lost 7 bases and J 2 bases, leaving 16 bases between the germline ends. This clonotype was observed at least ten times. Primers targeting TRAV and TRBV primed first-strand cDNA, covering alpha and beta chains. TCR amplification ran roughly 21 PCR cycles using constant-region and V-primer adapter primers. The mRNA that was isolated underwent amplification by in vitro transcription. TCRdb ran MiXCR on the reads and lists one entry per CDR3 protein. The sample holds more than 50,000 distinct CDR3 sequences, 20% to 25% seen once.

The J gene is TRBJ2-3, the V gene TRBV6-2 or TRBV6-3; D is possibly TRBD1 (6 bases). The receptor was isolated from a male donor with prostate cancer. The sequencing here drew on PBMCs, taken after low-dose radiotherapy plus immunotherapy. In nucleotides, the CDR3 is TGTGCCAGCACCGTGACAGGCTCGCCCACAGATACGCAGTATTTT. Its translation is CASTVTGSPTDTQYF.